This TCR beta chain was retrieved from a study of cytomegalovirus exposure and HLA in healthy donors. Study findings and constraints: Investigators reported 164 TCR beta chains as tied to cytomegalovirus. Productive status was seen about 87% or about 30% of the time for most TCR beta V segments in an earlier analysis.

In its sample, this clone was seen a few times. What it recognizes is unknown. With 60 Vbeta and 13 Jbeta primers, the PCR was carried out. Data came from immunoSEQ multiplex PCR; TCRdb stores just in-frame clones and leaves some out. The repertoire has 170,000 or so clones, over 70% of them found once; the top ten carry approximately 5.1%. The receptor was derived from a middle-aged man in good health and CMV-seronegative. Sequencing was carried out using PBMCs.

The chain's CDR3 is CAISVDRANTEAFF. The CDR3, as DNA: TGTGCCATCAGTGTTGACAGGGCGAACACTGAAGCTTTCTTT. The chain recombines TRBV10-3 with TRBJ1-1; 7 nucleotides align to TRBD1. Germline CDR1 and CDR2: ENHRY and SYGVKD. The CDR3 totals 14 residues. With 4 bases clipped from V and 1 base from J, the junction kept 3 bases outside the gene matches.